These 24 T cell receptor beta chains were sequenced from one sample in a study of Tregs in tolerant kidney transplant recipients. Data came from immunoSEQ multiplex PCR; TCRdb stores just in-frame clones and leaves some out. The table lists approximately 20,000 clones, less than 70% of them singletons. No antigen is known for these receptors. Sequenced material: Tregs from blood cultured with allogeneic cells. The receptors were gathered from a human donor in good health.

CDR3: CASSELAGGTDTQYF. The CDR3 DNA reads as TGTGCCAGCAGTGAACTAGCGGGGGGCACAGATACGCAGTATTTT. This chain joins TRBV2 and TRBJ2-3; 10 bases line up with TRBD2. CDR1 SNHLY and CDR2 FYNNEI come from the germline V gene. V shed 2 bases, J shed 1 base, and the junction held 0 bases outside the gene matches. The CDR3 length is 15 residues.

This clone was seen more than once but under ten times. Here the CDR3 DNA reads TGTGCCTGGAGGAGAGGCTCGACAGGGAATGAAAAACTGTTTTTT. This gives the protein CAWRRGSTGNEKLFF. This rearrangement joins TRBV30 to TRBJ1-4; the match to TRBD1 covers 7 bases. Germline V gene lookup returns CDR1 GTSNPN and CDR2 SVGIG (reference sequence). The CDR3 contains 15 residues. V was pared by 3 bases and J by 5 bases, with 9 bases of the junction left unmatched.

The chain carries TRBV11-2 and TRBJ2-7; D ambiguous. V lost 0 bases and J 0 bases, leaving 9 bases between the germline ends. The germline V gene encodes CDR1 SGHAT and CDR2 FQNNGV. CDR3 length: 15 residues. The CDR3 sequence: CASSLEPAYSYEQYF. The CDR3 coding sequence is TGTGCCAGCAGCTTAGAGCCAGCCTACTCCTACGAGCAGTACTTC.

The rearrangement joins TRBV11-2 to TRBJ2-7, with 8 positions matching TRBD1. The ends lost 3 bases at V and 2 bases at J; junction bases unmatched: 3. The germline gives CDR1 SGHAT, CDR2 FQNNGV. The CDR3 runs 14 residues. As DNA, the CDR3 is TGTGCCAGCAGCTTCAGGACAGGGCCCTACGAGCAGTACTTC. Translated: CASSFRTGPYEQYF. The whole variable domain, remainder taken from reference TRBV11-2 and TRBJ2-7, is EAGVAQSPRYKIIEKRQSVAFWCNPISGHATLYWYQQILGQGPKLLIQFQNNGVVDDSQLPKDRFSAERLKGVDSTLKIQPAKLEDSAVYLCASSFRTGPYEQYFGPGTRLTVT.

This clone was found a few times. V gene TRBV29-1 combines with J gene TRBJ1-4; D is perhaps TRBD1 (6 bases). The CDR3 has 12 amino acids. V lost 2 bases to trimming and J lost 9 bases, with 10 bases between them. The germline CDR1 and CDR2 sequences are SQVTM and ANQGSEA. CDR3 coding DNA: TGCAGCGTTGAAACAGGGTGGCAAAAACTGTTTTTT. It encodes CSVETGWQKLFF.

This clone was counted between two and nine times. The CDR3 is CASSLEGYNSPLHF. For the CDR3, the DNA is TGTGCCAGCAGCTTAGAGGGCTATAATTCACCCCTCCACTTT. The chain is built from TRBV7-9 and TRBJ1-6, with D unresolved. CDR1 and CDR2 (germline): SEHNR, FQNEAQ (reference sequence). This CDR3 spans 14 amino acids. Trimming stripped 1 base from V and 3 bases from J, with 4 bases between.

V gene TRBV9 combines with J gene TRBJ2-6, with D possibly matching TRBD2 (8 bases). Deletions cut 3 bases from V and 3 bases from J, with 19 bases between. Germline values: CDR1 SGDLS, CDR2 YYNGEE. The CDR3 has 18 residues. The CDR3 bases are TGTGCCAGCAGCGGTAGCGGGACAGTCCCCTTTGGGGCCAACGTCCTGACTTTC. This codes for CASSGSGTVPFGANVLTF.

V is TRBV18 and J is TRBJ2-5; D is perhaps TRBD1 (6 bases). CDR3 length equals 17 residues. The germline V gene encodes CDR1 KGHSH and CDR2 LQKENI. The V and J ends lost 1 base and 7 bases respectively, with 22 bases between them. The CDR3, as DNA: TGTGCCAGCTCACCACTACAGGGCCTGTTGGACGGGGCGACCCAGTACTTC. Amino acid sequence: CASSPLQGLLDGATQYF.

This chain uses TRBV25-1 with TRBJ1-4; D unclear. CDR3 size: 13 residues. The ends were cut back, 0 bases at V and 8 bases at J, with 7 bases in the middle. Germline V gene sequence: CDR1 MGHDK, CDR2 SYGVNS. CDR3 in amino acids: CASSEYVVEKLFF. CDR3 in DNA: TGTGCCAGCAGTGAATACGTCGTGGAAAAACTGTTTTTT.

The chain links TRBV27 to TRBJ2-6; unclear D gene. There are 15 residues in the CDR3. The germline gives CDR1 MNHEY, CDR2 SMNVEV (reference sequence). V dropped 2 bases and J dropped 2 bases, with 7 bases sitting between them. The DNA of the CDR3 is TGTGCCAGCAGTTTAAGCTGGGCTGGGGCCAACGTCCTGACTTTC. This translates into CASSLSWAGANVLTF.

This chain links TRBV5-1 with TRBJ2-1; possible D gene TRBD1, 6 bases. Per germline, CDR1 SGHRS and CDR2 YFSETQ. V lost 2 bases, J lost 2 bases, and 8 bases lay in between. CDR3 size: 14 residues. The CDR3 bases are TGCGCCAGCAGCTTACAGGGAACCTACAATGAGCAGTTCTTC. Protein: CASSLQGTYNEQFF.

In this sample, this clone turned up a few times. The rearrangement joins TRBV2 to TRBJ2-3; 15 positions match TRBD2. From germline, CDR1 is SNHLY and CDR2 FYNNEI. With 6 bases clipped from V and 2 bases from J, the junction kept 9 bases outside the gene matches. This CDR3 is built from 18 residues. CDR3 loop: CASSWTSGGVSFTDTQYF. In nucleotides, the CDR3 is TGTGCCAGCAGCTGGACTAGCGGGGGGGTTTCTTTCACAGATACGCAGTATTTT.

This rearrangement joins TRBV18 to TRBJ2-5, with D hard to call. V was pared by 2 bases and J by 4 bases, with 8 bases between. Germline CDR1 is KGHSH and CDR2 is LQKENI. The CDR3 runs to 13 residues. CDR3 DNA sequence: TGTGCCAGCTCACCAAAACTGGGAGAGACCCAGTACTTC. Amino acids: CASSPKLGETQYF. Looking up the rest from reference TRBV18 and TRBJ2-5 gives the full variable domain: NAGVMQNPRHLVRRRGQEARLRCSPMKGHSHVYWYRQLPEEGLKFMVYLQKENIIDESGMPKERFSAEFPKEGPSILRIQQVVRGDSAAYFCASSPKLGETQYFGPGTRLLVL.

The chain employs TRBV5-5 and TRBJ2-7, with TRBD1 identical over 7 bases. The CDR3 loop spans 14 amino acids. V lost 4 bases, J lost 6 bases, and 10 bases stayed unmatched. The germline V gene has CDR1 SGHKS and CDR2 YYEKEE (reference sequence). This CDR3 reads CASSPGTVLFEQYF. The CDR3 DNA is TGTGCCAGCAGCCCGGGGACAGTGTTATTCGAGCAGTACTTC.

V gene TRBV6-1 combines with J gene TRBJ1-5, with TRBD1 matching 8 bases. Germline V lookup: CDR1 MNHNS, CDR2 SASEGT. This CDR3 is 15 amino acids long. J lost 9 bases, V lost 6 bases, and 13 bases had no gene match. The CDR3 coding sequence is TGTGCCAGCAGGATCCAGACAGGGGCCCCGGCGCCCCAGCATTTT. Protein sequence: CASRIQTGAPAPQHF.

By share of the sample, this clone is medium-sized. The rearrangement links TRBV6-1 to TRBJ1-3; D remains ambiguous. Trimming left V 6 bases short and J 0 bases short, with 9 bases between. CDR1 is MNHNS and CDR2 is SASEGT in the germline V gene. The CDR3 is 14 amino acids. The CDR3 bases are TGTGCCAGCAGGGGCAGTTTCTCTGGAAACACCATATATTTT. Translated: CASRGSFSGNTIYF.

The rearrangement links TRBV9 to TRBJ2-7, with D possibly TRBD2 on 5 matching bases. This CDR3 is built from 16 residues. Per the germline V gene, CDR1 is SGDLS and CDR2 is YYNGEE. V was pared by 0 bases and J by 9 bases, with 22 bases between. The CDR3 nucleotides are TGTGCCAGCAGCGTAGGATCGTCCGGCGGGTTTCCCGGGCAGTACTTC. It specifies CASSVGSSGGFPGQYF. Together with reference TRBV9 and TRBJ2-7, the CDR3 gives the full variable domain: DSGVTQTPKHLITATGQRVTLRCSPRSGDLSVYWYQQSLDQGLQFLIQYYNGEERAKGNILERFSAQQFPDLHSELNLSSLELGDSALYFCASSVGSSGGFPGQYFGPGTRLTVT.

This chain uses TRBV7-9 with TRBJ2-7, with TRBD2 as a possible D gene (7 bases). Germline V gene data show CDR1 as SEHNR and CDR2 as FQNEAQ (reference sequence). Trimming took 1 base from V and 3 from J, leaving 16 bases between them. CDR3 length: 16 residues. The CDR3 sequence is CASSLDPGGSHYEQYF. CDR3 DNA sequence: TGTGCCAGCAGCTTAGACCCGGGGGGCAGCCACTACGAGCAGTACTTC.

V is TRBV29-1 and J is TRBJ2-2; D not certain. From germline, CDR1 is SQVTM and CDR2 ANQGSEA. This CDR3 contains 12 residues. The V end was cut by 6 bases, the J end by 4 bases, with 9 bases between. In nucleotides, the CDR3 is TGCAGCGTCGCCGGGCTCACCGGGGAGCTGTTTTTT. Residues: CSVAGLTGELFF.

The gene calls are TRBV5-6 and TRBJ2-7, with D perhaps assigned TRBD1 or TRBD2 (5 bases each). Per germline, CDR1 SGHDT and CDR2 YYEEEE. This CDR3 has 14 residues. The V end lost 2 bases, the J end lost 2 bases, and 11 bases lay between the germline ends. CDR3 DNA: TGTGCCAGCAGCTTCTGGGGGTCACCCTACGAGCAGTACGTC. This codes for CASSFWGSPYEQYV.

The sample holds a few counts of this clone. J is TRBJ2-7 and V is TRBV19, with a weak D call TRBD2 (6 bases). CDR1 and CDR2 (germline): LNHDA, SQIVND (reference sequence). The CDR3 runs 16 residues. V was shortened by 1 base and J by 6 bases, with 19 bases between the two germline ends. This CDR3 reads CASSIVGGALQGEQYF. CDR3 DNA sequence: TGTGCCAGTAGTATAGTGGGGGGTGCCCTCCAGGGCGAGCAGTACTTC. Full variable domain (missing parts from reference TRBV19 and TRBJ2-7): DGGITQSPKYLFRKEGQNVTLSCEQNLNHDAMYWYRQDPGQGLRLIYYSQIVNDFQKGDIAEGYSVSREKKESFPLTVTSAQKNPTAFYLCASSIVGGALQGEQYFGPGTRLTVT.

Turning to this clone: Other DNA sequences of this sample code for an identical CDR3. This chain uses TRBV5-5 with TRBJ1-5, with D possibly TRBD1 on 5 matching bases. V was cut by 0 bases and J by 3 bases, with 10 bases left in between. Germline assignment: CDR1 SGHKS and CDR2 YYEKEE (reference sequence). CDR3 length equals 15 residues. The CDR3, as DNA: TGTGCCAGCAGCTTGGCAGGGAGGTACAATCAGCCCCAGCATTTT. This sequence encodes CASSLAGRYNQPQHF.

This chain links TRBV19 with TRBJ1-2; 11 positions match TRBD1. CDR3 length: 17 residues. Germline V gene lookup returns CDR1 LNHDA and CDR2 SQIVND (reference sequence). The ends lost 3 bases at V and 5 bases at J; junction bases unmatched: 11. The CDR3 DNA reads TGTGCCAGTAGTATGCTGACCCGGACAGGGGGCGGATATGGCTACACCTTC. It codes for CASSMLTRTGGGYGYTF.

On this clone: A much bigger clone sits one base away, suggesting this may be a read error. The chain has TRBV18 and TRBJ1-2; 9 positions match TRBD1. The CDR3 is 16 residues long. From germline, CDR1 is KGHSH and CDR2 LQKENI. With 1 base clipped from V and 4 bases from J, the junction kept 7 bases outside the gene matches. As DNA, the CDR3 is TGTGCCAGCTCACCACGGACAGGGGCGGATGCCTATGGCTACACCTTC. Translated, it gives CASSPRTGADAYGYTF.